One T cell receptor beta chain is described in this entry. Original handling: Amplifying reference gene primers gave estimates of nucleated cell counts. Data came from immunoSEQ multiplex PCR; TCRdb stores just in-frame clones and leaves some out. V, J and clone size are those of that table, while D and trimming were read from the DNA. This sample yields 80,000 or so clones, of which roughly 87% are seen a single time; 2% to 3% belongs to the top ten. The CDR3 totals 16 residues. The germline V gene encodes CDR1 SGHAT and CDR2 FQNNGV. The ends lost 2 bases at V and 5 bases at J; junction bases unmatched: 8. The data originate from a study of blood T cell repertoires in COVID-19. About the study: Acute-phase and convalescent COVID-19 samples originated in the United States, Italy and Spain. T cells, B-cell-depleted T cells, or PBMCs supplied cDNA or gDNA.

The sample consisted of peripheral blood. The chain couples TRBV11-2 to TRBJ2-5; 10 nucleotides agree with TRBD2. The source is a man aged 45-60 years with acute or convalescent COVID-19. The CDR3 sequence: CASSLRRLAGDETQYF. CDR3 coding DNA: TGTGCCAGCAGCTTAAGGCGGCTAGCGGGAGACGAGACCCAGTACTTC.